This TCR beta chain was captured in a study of blood T cell repertoires in COVID-19. As for the study in general: The samples span acute and convalescent COVID-19 from the United States, Italy and Spain.

Clones were sequenced by immunoSEQ multiplex PCR, and TCRdb holds only the in-frame ones, with some missing. Among more than 250,000 clones listed, approximately 80% were seen once. This clone appeared many times. The age range of participants was 18 to 89 years, with residence in some 25 US areas. Germline CDR1 reads SGHRS; CDR2 reads YFSETQ. The CDR3 has 15 residues. The V and J ends lost 0 bases and 3 bases, in that order; junction bases with no gene match: 3. The sample was PBMCs or T cells enriched from blood (not recorded which). The chain joins TRBV5-1 to TRBJ2-7; the match to TRBD1 covers 10 bases. The TCR originated in a man aged 35 to 55 who had been exposed to COVID-19. CDR3 in DNA: TGCGCCAGCAGCTTGGTTGGGACAGGGGACTACGAGCAGTACTTC. It is translated as CASSLVGTGDYEQYF.